This T cell receptor beta chain was retrieved from a study of blood T cell repertoires in COVID-19. Across the whole study: Sites in the United States, Italy and Spain provided acute and convalescent COVID-19 samples. PBMCs, B-cell-depleted T cells, or T cells were the source of the cDNA or gDNA that made up the material.

Authors' analysis steps: Estimated nucleated cell counts came from reference gene primer amplification. Repertoires were generated with immunoSEQ multiplex PCR, while TCRdb's copy carries only in-frame clones and drops some. The V and J calls and clone size are taken from that table; D and trimming were inferred from the DNA. The sample carries 85,000 to 90,000 clones, more than 75% recorded once. This CDR3 contains 12 residues. Trimming left V 0 bases short and J 6 bases short, with 4 bases between. Germline loops: CDR1 SGHDT, CDR2 YYEEEE. The receptor was isolated from a human donor in a cohort sampled during active COVID-19. This chain joins TRBV5-6 and TRBJ1-5; D ambiguous. The sequencing sample was made of peripheral blood. Here the CDR3 DNA reads TGTGCCAGCAGCTTGGGGAGTCAGCCCCAGCATTTT. This translates into CASSLGSQPQHF.